What follows are 9 T cell receptor beta chains derived from one specimen sequenced in a study of CD4 T cells in relation to SARS-CoV-2 and coronaviruses. Unexposed donor CD4+ T cells date from about 2011-2018, before the COVID-19 pandemic. After nine to ten days of culture, CD4+ T cells were isolated. The data were produced by immunoSEQ multiplex PCR, yet TCRdb's version contains in-frame clones alone and is incomplete. This sample has around 11,000 clones, with about 81% found just once. For these TCRs, the target antigens are not known. Material for sequencing was CD4+ T cells from PBMCs, cultured in vitro. The receptors shown here come from a human donor in good health.

The chain combines TRBV18 with TRBJ2-7, with 9 bases lining up with TRBD1. Germline assignment: CDR1 KGHSH and CDR2 LQKENI. This CDR3 is 14 amino acids long. Trimming cost V 6 bases and J 6 bases; bases outside gene matches: 9. The CDR3: CASSRGTGMAEQYF. The CDR3 DNA follows: TGTGCCAGCTCCCGAGGGACAGGGATGGCCGAGCAGTACTTC.

The chain links TRBV5-1 to TRBJ2-3; D not certain. This CDR3 is built from 11 residues. Germline assignment: CDR1 SGHRS and CDR2 YFSETQ. V dropped 2 bases and J dropped 3 bases, with 1 base sitting between them. CDR3 amino acids: CASSFTDTQYF. Here the CDR3 DNA reads TGCGCCAGCAGCTTTACAGATACGCAGTATTTT.

V gene TRBV11-2 combines with J gene TRBJ1-5; D is undetermined. CDR3 length equals 14 residues. Germline V gene data show CDR1 as SGHAT and CDR2 as FQNNGV. Deletions cut 5 bases from V and 5 bases from J, with 13 bases between. The CDR3 loop reads CASSPLGGDQPQHF. The DNA of the CDR3 is TGTGCCAGCAGCCCACTGGGCGGGGATCAGCCCCAGCATTTT.

This chain links TRBV11-3 with TRBJ2-1, with 11 bases fitting TRBD2. V lost 5 bases to trimming and J lost 4 bases; unmatched junction nucleotides: 16. This CDR3 is 19 amino acids long. Germline assignment: CDR1 SGHNT and CDR2 YENEEA. This CDR3 reads CASSPSPVRLAGKYNEQFF. The CDR3 DNA follows: TGTGCCAGCAGCCCCAGTCCGGTAAGACTAGCGGGGAAGTACAATGAGCAGTTCTTC.

V is TRBV5-6 and J is TRBJ2-2; 9 bases agree with TRBD1. The CDR3 totals 16 residues. CDR1 and CDR2 from the germline V gene are SGHDT and YYEEEE. V lost 4 bases to trimming and J lost 7 bases; unmatched junction nucleotides: 11. DNA of the CDR3: TGTGCCAGCAGCCGCCGGGACAGGGAGGTTGGCGGGGAGCTGTTTTTT. Protein: CASSRRDREVGGELFF.

J is TRBJ2-3 and V is TRBV4-3, with 8 bases that match TRBD1. Unmatched junction bases numbered 7, after V lost 0 bases and J lost 2 bases. Germline V gene data show CDR1 as LGHNA and CDR2 as YSLEER. This CDR3 comprises 17 residues. CDR3 sequence reads: CASSQEAQGVTTDTQYF. The CDR3 DNA reads as TGCGCCAGCAGCCAAGAGGCACAGGGGGTCACCACAGATACGCAGTATTTT.

The chain recombines TRBV4-2 with TRBJ1-5; the D gene is possibly TRBD1 (5 bases). Germline values: CDR1 LGHNA, CDR2 YNFKEQ. CDR3 length: 15 residues. V was shortened by 0 bases and J by 7 bases, with 13 bases between the two germline ends. This chain's CDR3 is CASSQDRGAQQPQHF. CDR3 nucleotides: TGTGCCAGCAGCCAAGATCGAGGGGCTCAGCAGCCCCAGCATTTT.

The chain has TRBV7-3 and TRBJ2-2; D gene uncertain. Germline V lookup: CDR1 SGHTA, CDR2 FQGTGA. V lost 5 bases, J lost 1 base, and 8 bases lay in between. The CDR3 has 14 amino acids. CDR3 bases: TGTGCCAGCAGCCCCGACATGAACACCGGGGAGCTGTTTTTT. Translation: CASSPDMNTGELFF.

V and J are TRBV30 and TRBJ2-1; D ambiguous. The CDR3 extends over 11 amino acids. V lost 1 base, J lost 8 bases, and 6 bases lay in between. Germline CDR1 GTSNPN, CDR2 SVGIG (reference sequence). CDR3 sequence: CAWSEVYEQFF. The CDR3 nucleotides read TGTGCCTGGAGTGAGGTCTATGAGCAGTTCTTC.